Detailed here is one T cell receptor beta chain. These data are taken from a study of human T cells and chemical hapten exposure. About the research overall: Among samples, TCR yields varied mainly because of small differences in pooled library volume.

The CDR3 length is 15 residues. The germline CDR1 and CDR2 sequences are DFQATT and SNEGSKA (reference sequence). The ends lost 0 bases at V and 4 bases at J; junction bases unmatched: 3. Individual cDNA molecules in this library carried unique molecular identifiers. MiXCR, run by TCRdb on the RACE reads, gives a single entry per CDR3 protein. The table includes 150,000 to 200,000 distinct CDR3 sequences, around a quarter detected once. Stated time point: patch test 3, about 24 weeks after DPC sensitization. Specified treatment: therapeutic diphenylcyclopropenone sensitization with weekly scalp DPC. The chain combines TRBV20-1 with TRBJ2-2; TRBD2 aligns across 9 bases. This TCR was sampled from a woman aged 18-29 years with alopecia areata. Some clones in this sample may be carry-over from other donors' samples. This specimen was whole blood, taken in connection with sensitization to the hapten diphenylcyclopropenone (DPC). CDR3 sequence: CSARDGSGGTGELFF. In nucleotides, the CDR3 is TGCAGTGCTAGAGATGGTAGCGGGGGCACCGGGGAGCTGTTTTTT.